This is a list of T cell receptor beta chains from one sample in a study of T cells in localized non-small cell lung cancer. The assay was immunoSEQ multiplex PCR, and TCRdb's table has in-frame clones only and misses some. The sample records approximately 30,000 clones, 80% to 90% being singletons. Sequences were derived from peripheral blood, sampled before any cancer treatment. Receptors were obtained from a woman aged 18-49 years with stage I lung adenocarcinoma. The CDR3 runs from the conserved cysteine through the conserved F or W. Each record gives: J gene, V gene, clone size, D gene, CDR3 DNA, CDR3 protein. D genes are given only for firm matches. The size of a clone is reported for some rows only, either as once, few or many, or as a class for expanded clones.

J gene: TRBJ1-5
V gene: TRBV7-9
clone size: -
D gene: TRBD1
CDR3 DNA: TGTGCCAGCAGCCGGACAGGGATCACGGATAGTAATCAGCCCCAGCATTTT
CDR3 protein: CASSRTGITDSNQPQHF

J gene: TRBJ1-1
V gene: TRBV4-3
clone size: -
D gene: TRBD1
CDR3 DNA: TGCGCCAGCAGCCAAGGGACAGGGGTAGACACTGAAGCTTTCTTT
CDR3 protein: CASSQGTGVDTEAFF

J gene: TRBJ2-2
V gene: TRBV5-4
clone size: -
D gene: -
CDR3 DNA: TGTGCCAGCAGTCCCGCCCCGGACACCGGGGAGCTGTTTTTT
CDR3 protein: CASSPAPDTGELFF

J gene: TRBJ2-5
V gene: TRBV6-5
clone size: -
D gene: -
CDR3 DNA: TGTGCCAGCTTTTCCCTTAGGGGGGCCGTGGAGACCCAGTACTTC
CDR3 protein: CASFSLRGAVETQYF

J gene: TRBJ1-4
V gene: TRBV4-1
clone size: once
D gene: -
CDR3 DNA: TGCGCCAGCAGGGACAGCCGTAATGAAAAACTGTTTTTT
CDR3 protein: CASRDSRNEKLFF

J gene: TRBJ1-3
V gene: TRBV28
clone size: -
D gene: -
CDR3 DNA: TGTGCCAGCAGACAATCCGGCACCATATATTTT
CDR3 protein: CASRQSGTIYF

J gene: TRBJ1-1
V gene: TRBV7-9
clone size: -
D gene: -
CDR3 DNA: TGTGCCAGCAGCTTAGCGTCGGGGGTCGCTGAAGCTTTCTTT
CDR3 protein: CASSLASGVAEAFF

J gene: TRBJ1-5
V gene: TRBV7-8
clone size: -
D gene: TRBD1
CDR3 DNA: TGTGCCAGCAGCTTAGCGAGATATAATACAGGGGGCGCCCCGGGACAGCCCCAGCATTTT
CDR3 protein: CASSLARYNTGGAPGQPQHF

J gene: TRBJ2-1
V gene: TRBV2
clone size: -
D gene: TRBD2
CDR3 DNA: TGTGCCGGGGGGGGAGGACTAGACTCCTACAATGAGCAGTTCTTC
CDR3 protein: CAGGGGLDSYNEQFF

J gene: TRBJ1-1
V gene: TRBV7-3
clone size: -
D gene: -
CDR3 DNA: TGTGCCAGCAGCTTACAGGGGCTTAACACTGAAGCTTTCTTT
CDR3 protein: CASSLQGLNTEAFF

J gene: TRBJ1-4
V gene: TRBV28
clone size: -
D gene: TRBD1
CDR3 DNA: TGTGCCAGCAGTTTGCCACAGGGGGCGCAAGGGACTAATGAAAAACTGTTTTTT
CDR3 protein: CASSLPQGAQGTNEKLFF

J gene: TRBJ2-3
V gene: TRBV7-9
clone size: -
D gene: TRBD1
CDR3 DNA: TGTGCCAGCAGACCAGGGACAGGATATTCAGATACGCAGTATTTT
CDR3 protein: CASRPGTGYSDTQYF

J gene: TRBJ2-1
V gene: TRBV7-9
clone size: -
D gene: -
CDR3 DNA: TGTGCCAGCACCCCCCGCCCCCCGGGACCCAATGAGCAGTTCTTC
CDR3 protein: CASTPRPPGPNEQFF

J gene: TRBJ2-3
V gene: TRBV10-1
clone size: few
D gene: -
CDR3 DNA: TGCGCCAGCAGTGAGTCCCGCCGGGGAGATGCCACAGATACGCAGTATTTT
CDR3 protein: CASSESRRGDATDTQYF

J gene: TRBJ2-2
V gene: TRBV11-2
clone size: few
D gene: -
CDR3 DNA: TGTGCCAGCAGCATCACCCGGGCCATGACCGGGGAGCTGTTTTTT
CDR3 protein: CASSITRAMTGELFF

J gene: TRBJ1-3
V gene: TRBV7-2
clone size: -
D gene: -
CDR3 DNA: TGTGCCAGCAGCTTAGTGGGGAACGTGGGAAACACCATATATTTT
CDR3 protein: CASSLVGNVGNTIYF

J gene: TRBJ2-1
V gene: TRBV7-3
clone size: -
D gene: TRBD2
CDR3 DNA: TGTGCCAGCAGCGGGTTAGCGGGAGAGGGTGAGCAGTTCTTC
CDR3 protein: CASSGLAGEGEQFF

J gene: TRBJ2-7
V gene: TRBV13
clone size: once
D gene: -
CDR3 DNA: TGTGCCAGCAGCTTTTCTTTCGGGGACAAGGCCTACGAGCAGTACTTC
CDR3 protein: CASSFSFGDKAYEQYF

J gene: TRBJ1-2
V gene: TRBV29-1
clone size: -
D gene: -
CDR3 DNA: TGCAGCGCTCGGGGTTCCGTAAACTATGGCTACACCTTC
CDR3 protein: CSARGSVNYGYTF

J gene: TRBJ1-2
V gene: TRBV5-5
clone size: -
D gene: TRBD1
CDR3 DNA: TGTGCCAGCAGCTTAGGGACAGGGGGTAACTATGGCTACACCTTC
CDR3 protein: CASSLGTGGNYGYTF

J gene: TRBJ1-5
V gene: TRBV7-2
clone size: -
D gene: -
CDR3 DNA: TGTGCCAGCAGCTTAGATCGGGTAAGCAATCAGCCCCAGCATTTT
CDR3 protein: CASSLDRVSNQPQHF

J gene: TRBJ2-3
V gene: TRBV7-2
clone size: -
D gene: -
CDR3 DNA: TGTGCCAGCAGCTTAGGAATCGTCACAGATACGCAGTATTTT
CDR3 protein: CASSLGIVTDTQYF

J gene: TRBJ2-3
V gene: TRBV29-1
clone size: -
D gene: -
CDR3 DNA: TGCAGCGTTGTGGAGGTTGGCACAGATACGCAGTATTTT
CDR3 protein: CSVVEVGTDTQYF

J gene: TRBJ2-5
V gene: TRBV20-1
clone size: -
D gene: TRBD2
CDR3 DNA: TGCAGTGTGGGGGGGTGGGAGACCCAGTACTTC
CDR3 protein: CSVGGWETQYF

J gene: TRBJ2-2
V gene: TRBV7-3
clone size: -
D gene: -
CDR3 DNA: TGTGCCAGCAGCTCTTCACCACGAGGCGGGGAGCTGTTTTTT
CDR3 protein: CASSSSPRGGELFF

J gene: TRBJ1-6
V gene: TRBV7-9
clone size: -
D gene: -
CDR3 DNA: TGTGCCAGCAGCGCCCGTGGGCCCAGCTCACCCCTCCACTTT
CDR3 protein: CASSARGPSSPLHF

J gene: TRBJ1-4
V gene: TRBV6-1
clone size: -
D gene: TRBD1
CDR3 DNA: TGTGCCAGCAGAGGGACAGGGGGCATTGAAAAACTGTTTTTT
CDR3 protein: CASRGTGGIEKLFF

J gene: TRBJ2-7
V gene: TRBV5-1
clone size: -
D gene: TRBD2
CDR3 DNA: TGCGCCAGCAGCTTGAGGCTAGCGGGGCATTACGAGCAGTACTTC
CDR3 protein: CASSLRLAGHYEQYF

J gene: TRBJ2-4
V gene: TRBV5-4
clone size: -
D gene: -
CDR3 DNA: TGTGCCAGCAGCACAGATCCGGACCCAGCCAAAAACATTCAGTACTTC
CDR3 protein: CASSTDPDPAKNIQYF

J gene: TRBJ2-7
V gene: TRBV28
clone size: -
D gene: -
CDR3 DNA: TGTGCCAGCAGCGCCAGAGGCGAGCAGTACTTC
CDR3 protein: CASSARGEQYF

J gene: TRBJ1-3
V gene: TRBV11-2
clone size: -
D gene: -
CDR3 DNA: TGTGCCAGCAGCGCAAGAACGGCTGGAAACACCATATATTTT
CDR3 protein: CASSARTAGNTIYF

J gene: TRBJ1-5
V gene: TRBV28
clone size: -
D gene: -
CDR3 DNA: TGTGCCAGCAGTTTATTAGGACGGGAGGGAGTGTCTCAGCCCCAGCATTTT
CDR3 protein: CASSLLGREGVSQPQHF

J gene: TRBJ2-3
V gene: TRBV7-2
clone size: -
D gene: -
CDR3 DNA: TGTGCCAGCAGCTTAGCCAGGGGGGCAGATACGCAGTATTTT
CDR3 protein: CASSLARGADTQYF

J gene: TRBJ1-2
V gene: TRBV28
clone size: -
D gene: -
CDR3 DNA: TGTGCCAGCAGTTTATTCCGTGGCGGACCAGGATACACCTTC
CDR3 protein: CASSLFRGGPGYTF

J gene: TRBJ2-7
V gene: TRBV7-2
clone size: -
D gene: -
CDR3 DNA: TGTGCCAGCAGCTTAGCGGCCGAGACGGAGCAGTACTTC
CDR3 protein: CASSLAAETEQYF

J gene: TRBJ2-5
V gene: TRBV5-1
clone size: -
D gene: -
CDR3 DNA: TGCGCCAGCAGCTTGGGTGGTGGTGAGACCCAGTACTTC
CDR3 protein: CASSLGGGETQYF

J gene: TRBJ2-5
V gene: TRBV5-1
clone size: -
D gene: -
CDR3 DNA: TGCGCCAGCAGCTTGGGACAGCGAGAGACCCAGTACTTC
CDR3 protein: CASSLGQRETQYF

J gene: TRBJ1-2
V gene: TRBV2
clone size: once
D gene: -
CDR3 DNA: TGTGCCAGCGCCCGTTTGGACTATGGCTACACCTTC
CDR3 protein: CASARLDYGYTF

J gene: TRBJ1-2
V gene: TRBV19
clone size: -
D gene: TRBD1
CDR3 DNA: TGTGCCAGTAGTATAGGACAGGGGGCGCCTGGGAATGGCTACACCTTC
CDR3 protein: CASSIGQGAPGNGYTF

J gene: TRBJ2-1
V gene: TRBV19
clone size: -
D gene: -
CDR3 DNA: TGTGCCAGTAGTATGTGGGCGTCCCCTTTCAATGAGCAGTTCTTC
CDR3 protein: CASSMWASPFNEQFF

J gene: TRBJ2-7
V gene: TRBV7-2
clone size: -
D gene: -
CDR3 DNA: TGTGCCAGCAGCTCCAGAGCGGGCGTTGGCTACGAGCAGTACTTC
CDR3 protein: CASSSRAGVGYEQYF

J gene: TRBJ2-4
V gene: TRBV28
clone size: -
D gene: TRBD2
CDR3 DNA: TGTGCCGCAGCTGGGCGGGAGTTGGGAGTGGCCAAAAACATTCAGTACTTC
CDR3 protein: CAAAGRELGVAKNIQYF

J gene: TRBJ1-1
V gene: TRBV25-1
clone size: -
D gene: TRBD1
CDR3 DNA: TGTGCCAGCAGTGAGTGGGACAGTAACACTGAAGCTTTCTTT
CDR3 protein: CASSEWDSNTEAFF

J gene: TRBJ1-1
V gene: TRBV7-3
clone size: -
D gene: -
CDR3 DNA: TGTGCCAGCAGCTCGGGCCCGAACACTGAAGCTTTCTTT
CDR3 protein: CASSSGPNTEAFF

J gene: TRBJ2-5
V gene: TRBV5-1
clone size: -
D gene: -
CDR3 DNA: TGCGCCAGCAGCTCCGGTTCGGCGGGTGGAGACGAGACCCAGTACTTC
CDR3 protein: CASSSGSAGGDETQYF

J gene: TRBJ2-7
V gene: TRBV5-4
clone size: once
D gene: TRBD1
CDR3 DNA: TGTGCCAGCTCAGACCGGGACAGGGGGAGCTACGAGCAGTACTTC
CDR3 protein: CASSDRDRGSYEQYF

J gene: TRBJ2-3
V gene: TRBV19
clone size: -
D gene: -
CDR3 DNA: TGTGCCAGTAGTCTCGCCGAGACCCAACAGGGTAGATGGACAGATACGCAGTATTTT
CDR3 protein: CASSLAETQQGRWTDTQYF

J gene: TRBJ2-2
V gene: TRBV7-2
clone size: few
D gene: -
CDR3 DNA: TGTGCCAGCAGCCCGGATTGGTCCATCGGGGAGCTGTTTTTT
CDR3 protein: CASSPDWSIGELFF

J gene: TRBJ2-3
V gene: TRBV13
clone size: -
D gene: TRBD2
CDR3 DNA: TGTGCCAGCAGCTTAAGGGAGGGGATAAGCACAGATACGCAGTATTTT
CDR3 protein: CASSLREGISTDTQYF

J gene: TRBJ1-3
V gene: TRBV18
clone size: -
D gene: -
CDR3 DNA: TGTGCCAGCTCACCACAGGAAAGCTCTGGAAACACCATATATTTT
CDR3 protein: CASSPQESSGNTIYF

J gene: TRBJ1-1
V gene: TRBV19
clone size: -
D gene: -
CDR3 DNA: TGTGCCAGTAGGATCAGGGGCACTGAAGCTTTCTTT
CDR3 protein: CASRIRGTEAFF

J gene: TRBJ1-2
V gene: TRBV6-5
clone size: few
D gene: -
CDR3 DNA: TGTGCCAGCAGTATGGGGTTAAACGGCTACACCTTC
CDR3 protein: CASSMGLNGYTF

J gene: TRBJ1-1
V gene: TRBV29-1
clone size: -
D gene: TRBD1
CDR3 DNA: TGCAGCGCCAAGGGACAGAGAGCTGAAGCTTTCTTT
CDR3 protein: CSAKGQRAEAFF

J gene: TRBJ2-6
V gene: TRBV19
clone size: once
D gene: -
CDR3 DNA: TGTGCCAGTAGTATCGACAGGTCTGGGGCCAACGTCCTGACTTTC
CDR3 protein: CASSIDRSGANVLTF

J gene: TRBJ2-7
V gene: TRBV7-9
clone size: -
D gene: TRBD2
CDR3 DNA: TGTGCCACCGGGACTAGCGGGAGGTCGGACGAGCAGTACTTC
CDR3 protein: CATGTSGRSDEQYF

J gene: TRBJ1-4
V gene: TRBV2
clone size: -
D gene: -
CDR3 DNA: TGTGCCAGCAGCCCCTCAGGGTATAATGAAAAACTGTTTTTT
CDR3 protein: CASSPSGYNEKLFF

J gene: TRBJ1-4
V gene: TRBV29-1
clone size: -
D gene: TRBD1
CDR3 DNA: TGCAGCGGTTCTTCGGACAGGGTGGAAAAACTGTTTTTT
CDR3 protein: CSGSSDRVEKLFF

J gene: TRBJ2-7
V gene: TRBV7-9
clone size: few
D gene: TRBD1
CDR3 DNA: TGTGCCAGCAGCTTGGGATCGGACAGGGTCGAGCAGTACTTC
CDR3 protein: CASSLGSDRVEQYF

J gene: TRBJ1-4
V gene: TRBV18
clone size: -
D gene: -
CDR3 DNA: TGTGCCAGCTCACCAACGAGACAGGATAATGAAAAACTGTTTTTT
CDR3 protein: CASSPTRQDNEKLFF

J gene: TRBJ1-3
V gene: TRBV6-1
clone size: -
D gene: -
CDR3 DNA: TGTGCCAGCATGGTGATCGGAAACACCATATATTTT
CDR3 protein: CASMVIGNTIYF